Below are 14 T cell receptor beta chains sequenced from a single sample in a study of T cells in Graves' hyperthyroidism and ophthalmopathy. Authors of the study amplified TCR beta CDR3 regions from RNA transcripts. The HTBI set primed first-round TCR CDR3 RT-PCR. TCRdb re-analysed the multiplex PCR reads in MiXCR, keeping a single row per CDR3 protein. Among around 190,000 distinct CDR3 sequences listed, about a sixth were seen once. Sample: blood. The source of these receptors is a woman between 50 and 59 years old with Graves' hyperthyroidism.

In this sample, this clonotype turned up many times. The CDR3 sequence: CASSLYRALNQPQHF. The CDR3 nucleotides read TGTGCCAGCAGTTTGTACCGGGCCCTGAATCAGCCCCAGCATTTT. The rearrangement links TRBV2 to TRBJ1-5, with no clear D. CDR3 length: 15 amino acids. CDR1 and CDR2 from the germline V gene are SNHLY and FYNNEI. Between the trimmed V and J ends, which lost 5 bases and 4 bases, there was a span of 15 bases.

The table lists this clonotype with many counts. The V and J genes are TRBV5-1 and TRBJ2-1, with D possibly being TRBD1 (6 bases). Germline CDR1 reads SGHRS; CDR2 reads YFSETQ. The CDR3 sequence is 15 residues long. V lost 1 base, J lost 0 bases, and 8 bases lay in between. The CDR3 region is CASSLTGSSYNEQFF. In DNA, the CDR3 is TGCGCCAGCAGCTTGACAGGGAGCTCCTACAATGAGCAGTTCTTC.

The sample holds many counts of this clonotype. The rearrangement links TRBV15 to TRBJ1-2, with 7 positions matching TRBD1. The V segment lost 2 bases and the J segment 5 bases; nucleotides outside the gene matches: 5. Germline CDR1 and CDR2: LNHNV and YYDKDF (reference sequence). The CDR3 loop spans 14 amino acids. The CDR3 sequence: CATSRPGTAYGYTF. In DNA, the CDR3 is TGTGCCACCAGCAGACCCGGGACAGCATATGGCTACACCTTC.

The gene calls are TRBV3-1 and TRBJ1-4; unclear D gene. V dropped 4 bases and J dropped 4 bases, with 13 bases sitting between them. CDR1 and CDR2 (germline): LGHDT, YNNKEL (reference sequence). The CDR3 extends over 15 amino acids. The CDR3, as DNA: TGTGCCAGCAGCCTCCGGGTCCCTAATAATGAAAAACTGTTTTTT. It codes for CASSLRVPNNEKLFF.

The chain recombines TRBV5-1 with TRBJ1-2, with D possibly matching TRBD1 (6 bases). The CDR3 has 12 residues. V lost 3 bases to trimming and J lost 7 bases, with 10 bases between them. The germline gives CDR1 SGHRS, CDR2 YFSETQ. CDR3 in amino acids: CASSSDRFGYTF. The CDR3 DNA is TGCGCCAGCAGCTCTGACAGGTTTGGCTACACCTTC. The full variable domain, in which reference TRBV5-1 and TRBJ1-2 provide the parts outside the CDR3, is KAGVTQTPRYLIKTRGQQVTLSCSPISGHRSVSWYQQTPGQGLQFLFEYFSETQRNKGNFPGRFSGRQFSNSRSEMNVSTLELGDSALYLCASSSDRFGYTFGSGTRLTVV.

This clonotype occurred a few times. The chain recombines TRBV11-3 with TRBJ2-5; TRBD1 aligns across 9 bases. Losses at the gene ends were 5 bases for V and 5 bases for J; bases not matched to a gene: 9. The CDR3 consists of 15 residues. Germline V lookup: CDR1 SGHNT, CDR2 YENEEA. CDR3 coding DNA: TGTGCCAGCAGCCGCGGGACAGGGAGGGAGGAGACCCAGTACTTC. Translated, it gives CASSRGTGREETQYF.

The J gene is TRBJ2-7, the V gene TRBV28; D might be TRBD2 (6 bases). Trimming removed 5 bases from V and 6 bases from J, with 20 bases in between. The CDR3 extends over 15 amino acids. Germline V CDR1 and CDR2: MDHEN, SYDVKM. The CDR3 nucleotides are TGTGCCAGCAGTCCACCCCAAAAGCCCGGGGGCGAGCAGTACTTC. Its translation: CASSPPQKPGGEQYF.

This clonotype has ten or more counts. The gene calls are TRBV2 and TRBJ2-3; 8 bases fit TRBD1. Germline values: CDR1 SNHLY, CDR2 FYNNEI. V was pared by 3 bases and J by 2 bases, with 7 bases of the junction left unmatched. CDR3 length equals 16 residues. This CDR3 is CASSDTQGVYTDTQYF. Written as DNA, the CDR3 is TGTGCCAGCAGTGATACACAGGGGGTATACACAGATACGCAGTATTTT.

This clonotype was picked up many times. The J gene is TRBJ1-4, the V gene TRBV2; TRBD1 is a possible D gene (6 bases). CDR3 size: 15 residues. Trimming removed 2 bases at V and 8 bases at J, with 15 bases between. Per germline, CDR1 SNHLY and CDR2 FYNNEI. In DNA, the CDR3 is TGTGCCAGCAGTGAATTGTTACAGGGTGGCGAAAAACTGTTTTTT. Its protein is CASSELLQGGEKLFF.

This clonotype came up a few times. V usage is TRBV25-1 and J usage is TRBJ2-7; perhaps D is TRBD1 or TRBD2 (5 bases each). The CDR3 has 14 amino acids. With 3 bases removed from V and 9 bases from J, the gap between germline ends came to 18 bases. Germline V gene data show CDR1 as MGHDK and CDR2 as SYGVNS. The CDR3 spells CASSDGGFPGRQYF. CDR3 DNA sequence: TGTGCCAGCAGTGATGGGGGATTCCCAGGGCGGCAGTACTTC.

In this sample, this clonotype turned up many times. The chain carries TRBV12-3 or TRBV12-4 and TRBJ2-7, with 11 nucleotides matching TRBD2. J was trimmed by 7 bases and V by 6 bases; bases with no gene match: 2. There are 12 residues in the CDR3. The CDR3: CASSRLAGEQYF. The CDR3 coding sequence is TGTGCCAGCAGCAGACTAGCGGGAGAGCAGTACTTC.

This clonotype was observed many times. V usage is TRBV28 and J usage is TRBJ2-7; a possible D gene is TRBD2 (6 bases). Germline loops: CDR1 MDHEN, CDR2 SYDVKM. Between the trimmed V and J ends, which lost 7 bases and 0 bases, there was a span of 19 bases. The CDR3 has 16 amino acids. The CDR3 DNA follows: TGTGCCAGCAACCTAAGCGGGTCGGGGAGCTCCTACGAGCAGTACTTC. Protein: CASNLSGSGSSYEQYF.

This clonotype appeared a few times. The V gene is TRBV27, the J gene TRBJ2-1, with 14 bases fitting TRBD2. After removal of 5 bases from V and 7 bases from J, the junction contained 7 bases not matched to a gene. Per the germline V gene, CDR1 is MNHEY and CDR2 is SMNVEV (reference sequence). The CDR3 spans 16 residues. The CDR3 spells CASSETSGRARNEQFF. As DNA, the CDR3 is TGTGCCAGCAGTGAGACTAGCGGGAGGGCCCGGAATGAGCAGTTCTTC.

This clonotype was observed many times. The V gene is TRBV2, the J gene TRBJ1-2; no clear D. Trimming shortened V by 3 bases and J by 4 bases, and 6 bases separated the two germline ends. The CDR3 covers 12 residues. Germline CDR1 reads SNHLY; CDR2 reads FYNNEI. CDR3 sequence: CASSEGGYGYTF. The CDR3 DNA reads TGTGCCAGCAGTGAGGGCGGCTATGGCTACACCTTC.